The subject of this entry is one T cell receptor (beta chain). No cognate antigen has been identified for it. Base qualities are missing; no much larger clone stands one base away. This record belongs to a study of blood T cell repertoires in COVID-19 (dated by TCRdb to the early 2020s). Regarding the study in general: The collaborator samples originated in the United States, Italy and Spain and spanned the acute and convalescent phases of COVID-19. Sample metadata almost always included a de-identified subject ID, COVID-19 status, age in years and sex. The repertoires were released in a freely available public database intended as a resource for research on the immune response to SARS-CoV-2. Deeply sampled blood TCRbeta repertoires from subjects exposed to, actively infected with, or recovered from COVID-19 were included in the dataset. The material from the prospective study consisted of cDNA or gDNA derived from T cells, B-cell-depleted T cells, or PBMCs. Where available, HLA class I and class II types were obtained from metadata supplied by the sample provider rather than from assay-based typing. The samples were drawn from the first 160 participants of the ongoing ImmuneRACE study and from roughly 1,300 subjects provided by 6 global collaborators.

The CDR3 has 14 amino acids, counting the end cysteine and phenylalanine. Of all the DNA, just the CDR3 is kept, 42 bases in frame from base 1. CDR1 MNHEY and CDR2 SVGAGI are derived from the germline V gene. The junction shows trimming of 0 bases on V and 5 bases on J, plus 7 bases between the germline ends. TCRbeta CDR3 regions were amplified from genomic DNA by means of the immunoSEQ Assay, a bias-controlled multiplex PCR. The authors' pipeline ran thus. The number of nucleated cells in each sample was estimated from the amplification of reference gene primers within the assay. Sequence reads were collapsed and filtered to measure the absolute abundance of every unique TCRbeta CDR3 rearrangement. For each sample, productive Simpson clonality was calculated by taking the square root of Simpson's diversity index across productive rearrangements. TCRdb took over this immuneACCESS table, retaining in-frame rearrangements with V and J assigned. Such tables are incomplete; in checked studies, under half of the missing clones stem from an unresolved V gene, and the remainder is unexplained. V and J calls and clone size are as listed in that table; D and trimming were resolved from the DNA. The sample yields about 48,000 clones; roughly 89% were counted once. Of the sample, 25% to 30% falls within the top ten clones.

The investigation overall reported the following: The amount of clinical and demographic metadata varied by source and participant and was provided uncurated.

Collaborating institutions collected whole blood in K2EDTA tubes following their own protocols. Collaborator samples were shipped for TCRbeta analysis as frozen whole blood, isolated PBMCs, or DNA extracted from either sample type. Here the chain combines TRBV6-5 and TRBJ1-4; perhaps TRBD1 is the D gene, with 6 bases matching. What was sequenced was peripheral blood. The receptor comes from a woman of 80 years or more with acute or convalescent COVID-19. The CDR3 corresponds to CASSYSQGNEKLFF. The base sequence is TGTGCCAGCAGTTACTCTCAGGGGAATGAAAAACTGTTTTTT.